What follows are 23 T cell receptor beta chains derived from one specimen sequenced in a study of monozygotic twins with cystic fibrosis. The protocol was immunoSEQ multiplex PCR, while the TCRdb copy is restricted to in-frame clones and leaves out a portion. The sample consists of 11,000 or so clones, roughly 96% of them appearing once. Material: blood. These receptors all come from a boy between 10 and 17 years old with cystic fibrosis.

V is TRBV19 and J is TRBJ2-7; TRBD1 or TRBD2 may be the D gene (5 bases each). V was cut by 4 bases and J by 2 bases, with 15 bases left in between. The CDR3 is 15 residues long. From germline, CDR1 is LNHDA and CDR2 SQIVND (reference sequence). CDR3 nucleotide sequence: TGTGCCAGTAGTAGGGCTCGGGACGGTCCCTACGAGCAGTACTTC. Translated, it gives CASSRARDGPYEQYF.

This clone was picked up one time. The gene calls are TRBV14 and TRBJ1-3, with 8 positions matching TRBD1. CDR1 is SGHDN, CDR2 FVKESK, per germline. The junction had 8 bases not matched to a gene; V was cut back by 2 bases and J by 2 bases. This CDR3 has 17 residues. CDR3 DNA sequence: TGTGCCAGCAGCCAACGTCCAAACAGGGGGACTGGAAACACCATATATTTT. Protein sequence: CASSQRPNRGTGNTIYF.

The V call is TRBV9, the J call TRBJ2-7, with TRBD1 as a possible D gene (6 bases). The CDR3 consists of 17 residues. Germline CDR1 reads SGDLS; CDR2 reads YYNGEE. Trimming removed 1 base from V and 0 bases from J, with 17 bases in between. The CDR3 is CASSVRASDSYSYEQYF. CDR3 coding DNA: TGTGCCAGCAGCGTAAGGGCATCGGACAGTTACTCCTACGAGCAGTACTTC.

The chain couples TRBV5-8 to TRBJ2-7, with D possibly TRBD2 on 6 matching bases. The ends were cut back, 0 bases at V and 3 bases at J, with 13 bases in the middle. CDR1 and CDR2 from the germline V gene are SGHTS and YDEGEE. This CDR3 contains 15 residues. CDR3 in amino acids: CASSLAREFGYEQYF. The DNA for the CDR3 is TGTGCCAGCAGCTTGGCTCGGGAGTTCGGCTACGAGCAGTACTTC.

In DNA, the CDR3 is TGTGCCAGCAGTGTGATTAGCCCAAACACCGGGGAGCTGTTTTTT. This sequence encodes CASSVISPNTGELFF. The V and J genes are TRBV2 and TRBJ2-2; no reliable D call. The germline V gene encodes CDR1 SNHLY and CDR2 FYNNEI. V shed 4 bases and J shed 2 bases, with 11 bases lying between them. CDR3 length equals 15 residues.

As DNA, the CDR3 is TGTGCCCGGGCGGGACAGGGCTCTTTTGACACCGGGGAGCTGTTTTTT. Residues: CARAGQGSFDTGELFF. V and J are TRBV30 and TRBJ2-2; 9 nucleotides match TRBD1. Germline V CDR1 and CDR2: GTSNPN, SVGIG (reference sequence). The CDR3 is 16 amino acids. Unmatched junction bases numbered 13, after V lost 8 bases and J lost 3 bases. Supplemented by reference TRBV30 and TRBJ2-2, the full variable domain reads SQTIHQWPATLVQPVGSPLSLECTVEGTSNPNLYWYRQAAGRGLQLLFYSVGIGQISSEVPQNLSASRPQDRQFILSSKKLLLSDSGFYLCARAGQGSFDTGELFFGEGSRLTVL.

For the CDR3, the DNA is TGCGCCAGCAGCCCCTTTTGGGGAGGCGGGAGCAATCAGCCCCAGCATTTT. Translating it yields CASSPFWGGGSNQPQHF. V is TRBV4-1 and J is TRBJ1-5, with D hard to call. V was cut by 4 bases and J by 1 base, with 17 bases left in between. The CDR3 contains 17 residues. Germline-derived CDR1 and CDR2 are MGHRA and YSYEKL.

The genes are TRBV5-5 and TRBJ2-1, with 7 bases lining up with TRBD1. CDR3 length: 16 amino acids. CDR1 and CDR2 from the germline V gene are SGHKS and YYEKEE (reference sequence). After removal of 6 bases from V and 3 bases from J, the junction contained 12 bases not matched to a gene. The CDR3 is CASIPGRDRYYNEQFF. CDR3 sequence (DNA): TGTGCCAGCATCCCCGGCCGGGACAGATACTACAATGAGCAGTTCTTC.

This clone was recorded only once. J is TRBJ1-5 and V is TRBV2, with D uncertain. Trimming removed 4 bases from V and 7 bases from J, with 8 bases in between. Germline CDR1 reads SNHLY; CDR2 reads FYNNEI. The CDR3 has 12 residues. The CDR3 bases are TGTGCCAGCAGTGGGGATCAACAGCCCCAGCATTTT. Amino acids: CASSGDQQPQHF.

The chain carries TRBV7-6 and TRBJ1-4; possibly TRBD1 for D (6 bases). V lost 5 bases and J lost 13, with 23 bases in between. CDR1 and CDR2 from the germline V gene are SGHVS and FNYEAQ. The CDR3 is 15 residues long. The CDR3 protein is CASSPNRESGSLLFF. The CDR3 DNA reads as TGTGCCAGCAGCCCAAACAGGGAATCCGGTTCTTTACTGTTTTTT.

J is TRBJ2-3 and V is TRBV5-1; 7 bases line up with TRBD1. Trimming at V came to 0 bases and at J to 7 bases, leaving 2 bases not matched to a gene. There are 13 residues in the CDR3. The germline V gene encodes CDR1 SGHRS and CDR2 YFSETQ. CDR3 loop: CASSLEQGNTQYF. CDR3 nucleotide sequence: TGCGCCAGCAGCTTGGAACAGGGGAATACGCAGTATTTT.

The chain carries TRBV5-4 and TRBJ2-1; TRBD2 matches at 8 bases. V lost 4 bases, J lost 7 bases, and 13 bases stayed unmatched. Looked up from germline, CDR1 is SGHNT and CDR2 is YYREEE (reference sequence). The CDR3 runs to 16 residues. The CDR3 nucleotides read TGTGCCAGCAGCCCTGACTTGCGGGGGGCCGTAAATGAGCAGTTCTTC. It yields the protein CASSPDLRGAVNEQFF.

The genes are TRBV7-2 and TRBJ2-1, with 9 bases matching TRBD2. The junction had 16 bases not matched to a gene; V was cut back by 5 bases and J by 8 bases. Germline V CDR1 and CDR2: SGHTA, FQGNSA. The CDR3 extends over 17 amino acids. The chain's CDR3 is CASSLLSPAGGSHEQFF. The CDR3 bases are TGTGCCAGCAGCCTCCTATCACCAGCGGGAGGTTCCCATGAGCAGTTCTTC.

CDR3: CASSDTENTEAFF. CDR3 nucleotide sequence: TGTGCCAGCAGTGACACTGAGAACACTGAAGCTTTCTTT. The chain links TRBV6-1 to TRBJ1-1; D unresolved. Germline values: CDR1 MNHNS, CDR2 SASEGT. Trimming took off 3 bases at V and 1 base at J, with 6 bases between the two ends. This CDR3 is built from 13 residues.

The chain links TRBV18 to TRBJ2-3; 13 bases line up with TRBD2. Germline loops: CDR1 KGHSH, CDR2 LQKENI. V shed 6 bases and J 3 bases; nucleotides not matched to a gene: 3. The CDR3 covers 15 residues. The CDR3 reads CASSGLAGVTDTQYF. The CDR3 DNA is TGTGCCAGCTCCGGACTAGCGGGAGTGACAGATACGCAGTATTTT.

This chain connects TRBV5-8 to TRBJ1-6, with 9 nucleotides matching TRBD1. The CDR3 totals 14 residues. Germline-derived CDR1 and CDR2 are SGHTS and YDEGEE. V was clipped by 0 bases and J by 9 bases; unmatched bases: 1. This CDR3 is CASSLEQGASPLHF. DNA of the CDR3: TGTGCCAGCAGCTTGGAACAGGGGGCTTCACCCCTCCACTTT.

The chain links TRBV5-1 to TRBJ2-3; TRBD2 matches 8 bases. J lost 2 bases, V lost 3 bases, and 8 bases had no gene match. CDR1 is SGHRS and CDR2 is YFSETQ in the germline V gene. The CDR3 length is 16 residues. CDR3 bases: TGCGCCAGCAGCTCCCTAGCGGGTATGGTCACAGATACGCAGTATTTT. It is translated as CASSSLAGMVTDTQYF.

CDR3: CASRRRQGPSSNTEAFF. The CDR3 nucleotides read TGCGCCAGCAGACGAAGACAGGGGCCGTCGTCGAACACTGAAGCTTTCTTT. This chain joins TRBV5-1 and TRBJ1-1; 8 nucleotides agree with TRBD1. With 5 bases clipped from V and 1 base from J, the junction kept 13 bases outside the gene matches. CDR3 length equals 17 residues. CDR1 and CDR2 from the germline V gene are SGHRS and YFSETQ.

The chain links TRBV11-2 to TRBJ2-2; 9 positions match TRBD1. From germline, CDR1 is SGHAT and CDR2 FQNNGV. V lost 5 bases and J lost 8; bases outside the gene matches: 12. The CDR3 runs 16 residues. DNA for the CDR3: TGTGCCAGCAGCCACTTAAACAGGGGGCGGGGTGGGGAGCTGTTTTTT. Translated: CASSHLNRGRGGELFF. The full variable domain, its missing parts supplied by reference TRBV11-2 and TRBJ2-2, is EAGVAQSPRYKIIEKRQSVAFWCNPISGHATLYWYQQILGQGPKLLIQFQNNGVVDDSQLPKDRFSAERLKGVDSTLKIQPAKLEDSAVYLCASSHLNRGRGGELFFGEGSRLTVL.

This chain uses TRBV12-5 with TRBJ1-2; a weak D match, TRBD1 (6 bases). Germline V gene lookup returns CDR1 LGHNT and CDR2 FRNRAP. V lost 3 bases and J 5 bases, leaving 22 bases between the germline ends. This CDR3 has 17 amino acids. The CDR3 protein is CASGFSGGREGRYGYTF. CDR3 sequence (DNA): TGTGCTAGTGGTTTCAGTGGGGGCCGGGAGGGAAGATATGGCTACACCTTC.

The V and J genes are TRBV18 and TRBJ2-2; 10 positions match TRBD1. There are 14 residues in the CDR3. With V trimmed by 6 bases and J by 7 bases, 5 bases remained unmatched. Germline CDR1 and CDR2: KGHSH and LQKENI. The CDR3 coding sequence is TGTGCCAGCTCGACGACAGGGGGCCACGGGGAGCTGTTTTTT. It translates to CASSTTGGHGELFF.

The rearrangement uses TRBV25-1 and TRBJ2-5, with 7 nucleotides matching TRBD2. The J call is in doubt because the DNA end fits TRBJ2-7 better. CDR3 length: 13 amino acids. The germline V gene encodes CDR1 MGHDK and CDR2 SYGVNS. The CDR3 DNA sequence: TGTGCCAGCAGTGGGGGGGGACCCTACGAGCAGTACTTC. This translates into CASSGGGPYEQYF.

J is TRBJ2-1 and V is TRBV4-1, with 8 bases that match TRBD2. The CDR3 is made up of 15 amino acids. Per germline, CDR1 MGHRA and CDR2 YSYEKL. Trimming took 0 bases from V and 6 from J; bases not matched to a gene: 4. The CDR3 spells CASSQDRGRLNEQFF. CDR3 bases: TGCGCCAGCAGCCAAGATCGCGGGAGGCTCAATGAGCAGTTCTTC.